This is a list of T cell receptor beta chains from one sample in a study of blood T cell repertoires in COVID-19. This table comes from immunoSEQ multiplex PCR, and its TCRdb copy is limited to in-frame clones, with some not included. In the table there are some 250,000 clones, under 90% of which are singletons. The sequencing sample was made of PBMCs or T cells enriched from blood (not recorded which). The source is a man aged 18 to 30 who had recovered from COVID-19. CDR3s include the opening cysteine and the closing phenylalanine or tryptophan. A D gene is named only where the DNA matches it firmly. Clone size is given for some rows only: seen once, a few or many times, or a class if the clone is expanded.

size | J | V | D | DNA | CDR3
NA | TRBJ1-2 | TRBV6-5 | TRBD1 | TGTGCCAGCAGTTACGGAACAGGGGGCTCGGTCTATGGCTACACCTTC | CASSYGTGGSVYGYTF
NA | TRBJ1-3 | TRBV5-1 | NA | TGCGCCAGCAGTACAGGCTCCTCTGGAAACACCATATATTTT | CASSTGSSGNTIYF
NA | TRBJ1-2 | TRBV10-3 | TRBD1 | TGTGCCATCAGTGGCGTCACAGGGGAAACGTATGGCTACACCTTC | CAISGVTGETYGYTF
NA | TRBJ2-3 | TRBV2 | TRBD2 | TGTGCCAGCATGGGAGGGACTAGACCTAGCACAGATACGCAGTATTTT | CASMGGTRPSTDTQYF
NA | TRBJ2-1 | TRBV7-3 | NA | TGTGCCAGCAGCCCCGGGACTGGCAGCAATGAGCAGTTCTTC | CASSPGTGSNEQFF
NA | TRBJ2-7 | TRBV7-3 | TRBD2 | TGTGCCAGCAGCGTCGCACCGGGACTACTCTACGAGCAGTACTTC | CASSVAPGLLYEQYF
NA | TRBJ1-2 | TRBV6-5 | NA | TGTGCCAGCAGCCCGGGAAGCCCAAACTATGGCTACACCTTC | CASSPGSPNYGYTF
NA | TRBJ1-2 | TRBV4-2 | TRBD1 | TGTGCCAGCAGCCAAGATGGGACAGGTACTAACTATGGCTACACCTTC | CASSQDGTGTNYGYTF
NA | TRBJ2-7 | TRBV10-2 | NA | TGCGCCAGCAATAGTCCAGGGGCCTACGAGCAGTACTTC | CASNSPGAYEQYF
once | TRBJ2-7 | TRBV27 | NA | TGTGCCAGCAGTTTATATGACGGGTCCGAGCAGTACTTC | CASSLYDGSEQYF
NA | TRBJ2-3 | TRBV4-2 | TRBD1 | TGTGCCAGCAGCCAAGGGACAGGGGTTACAGATACGCAGTATTTT | CASSQGTGVTDTQYF
NA | TRBJ2-3 | TRBV5-4 | TRBD2 | TGTGCCAGCAGCTTGAGGGGACTAGCGGGAGCAGATACGCAGTATTTT | CASSLRGLAGADTQYF
NA | TRBJ1-2 | TRBV13 | TRBD1 | TGTGCCAGCAGCTCCAACAGGGGGCGCGACTATGGCTACACCTTC | CASSSNRGRDYGYTF
NA | TRBJ1-5 | TRBV28 | TRBD1 | TGTGCCAGCAGTCCAGGACAGGGAGGGGTTCTGCTCAATCAGCCCCAGCATTTT | CASSPGQGGVLLNQPQHF
NA | TRBJ1-2 | TRBV5-4 | TRBD1 | TGTGCCAGCAGGGTTCGTAACAGGGGGACGGATGGCTACACCTTC | CASRVRNRGTDGYTF
NA | TRBJ2-3 | TRBV3-1/TRBV3-2 | TRBD2 | TGTGCCAGCAGCCCTAGCGGTTCACGCGGAGATACGCAGTATTTT | CASSPSGSRGDTQYF
NA | TRBJ1-5 | TRBV7-2 | NA | TGTGCCAGCAGCTTAGGATCCACGGGGTATCAGCCCCAGCATTTT | CASSLGSTGYQPQHF
NA | TRBJ1-4 | TRBV14 | NA | TGTGCCAGCAGCCTTCCAGGGGCTGGTGAAAAACTGTTTTTT | CASSLPGAGEKLFF
NA | TRBJ2-3 | TRBV13 | TRBD1 | TGTGCCAGCAGCCCGGGACAGGTGCCTACAGATACGCAGTATTTT | CASSPGQVPTDTQYF
NA | TRBJ2-2 | TRBV28 | TRBD2 | TGTGCCAGCAGTCCGATCGGACTAGCGTCTTACACCGGGGAGCTGTTTTTT | CASSPIGLASYTGELFF
NA | TRBJ2-4 | TRBV27 | TRBD1 | TGTGCCAGCAGTCTACAGGGGGCGGGGGCCAAAAACATTCAGTACTTC | CASSLQGAGAKNIQYF
NA | TRBJ1-2 | TRBV6-1 | NA | TGTGCCAGCAGTGAAGCCCCACCGGGACTGAGCTATGGCTACACCTTC | CASSEAPPGLSYGYTF
NA | TRBJ1-3 | TRBV10-1 | TRBD1 | TGCGCCAGCCGTAACAGGGGTCCGGACACCATATATTTT | CASRNRGPDTIYF